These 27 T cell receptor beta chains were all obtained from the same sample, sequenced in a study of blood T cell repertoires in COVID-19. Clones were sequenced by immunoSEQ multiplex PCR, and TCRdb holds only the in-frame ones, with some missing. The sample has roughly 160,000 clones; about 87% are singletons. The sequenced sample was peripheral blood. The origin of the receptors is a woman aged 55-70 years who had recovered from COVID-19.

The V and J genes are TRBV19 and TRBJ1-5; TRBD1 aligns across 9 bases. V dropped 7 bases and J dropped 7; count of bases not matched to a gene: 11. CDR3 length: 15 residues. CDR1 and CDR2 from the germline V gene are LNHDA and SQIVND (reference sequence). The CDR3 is CASNTRTGVGQPQHF. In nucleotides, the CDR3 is TGTGCCAGTAACACCCGGACAGGGGTTGGGCAGCCCCAGCATTTT.

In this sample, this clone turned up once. The DNA for the CDR3 is TGCGCCAGTAGCAGAGCTAGCGGGGTGTCCGGGGAGCTGTTTTTT. This codes for CASSRASGVSGELFF. The chain uses TRBV5-1 and TRBJ2-2; TRBD2 aligns across 9 bases. Germline V gives CDR1 SGHRS, CDR2 YFSETQ. The CDR3 has 15 amino acids. V lost 8 bases to trimming and J lost 6 bases; unmatched junction nucleotides: 11.

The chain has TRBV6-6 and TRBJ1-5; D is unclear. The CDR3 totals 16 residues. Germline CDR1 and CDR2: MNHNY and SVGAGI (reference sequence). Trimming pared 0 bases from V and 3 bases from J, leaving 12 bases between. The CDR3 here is CASSYSIPPYNQPQHF. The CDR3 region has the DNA TGTGCCAGCAGTTACTCGATTCCTCCCTACAATCAGCCCCAGCATTTT.

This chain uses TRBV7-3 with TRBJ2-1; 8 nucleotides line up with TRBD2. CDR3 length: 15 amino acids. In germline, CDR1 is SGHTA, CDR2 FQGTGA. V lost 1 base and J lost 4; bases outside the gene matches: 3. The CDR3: CASSLRRGAYNEQFF. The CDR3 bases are TGTGCCAGCAGCTTAAGGCGGGGGGCTTACAATGAGCAGTTCTTC.

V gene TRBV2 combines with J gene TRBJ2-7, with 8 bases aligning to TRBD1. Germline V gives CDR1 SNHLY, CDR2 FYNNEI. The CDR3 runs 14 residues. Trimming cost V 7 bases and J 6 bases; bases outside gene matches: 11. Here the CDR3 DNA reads TGTGCCAGCAACCCCCGGGACAGGTCTTTCGAGCAGTACTTC. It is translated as CASNPRDRSFEQYF.

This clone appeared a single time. The CDR3 DNA follows: TGCGCCAGCAGCTATAGGACAGGGGGAAGAACCGAAGCTTTCTTT. This translates into CASSYRTGGRTEAFF. The chain uses TRBV5-1 and TRBJ1-1; 10 bases align to TRBD1. The germline V gene encodes CDR1 SGHRS and CDR2 YFSETQ. CDR3 length: 15 amino acids. V was pared by 3 bases and J by 8 bases, with 10 bases of the junction left unmatched.

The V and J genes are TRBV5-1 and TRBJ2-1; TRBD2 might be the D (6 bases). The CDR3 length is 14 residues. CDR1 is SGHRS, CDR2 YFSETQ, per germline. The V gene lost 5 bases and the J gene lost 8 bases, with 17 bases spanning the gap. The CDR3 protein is CASRVRLGGDEQFF. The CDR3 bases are TGCGCCAGCAGGGTGAGATTGGGGGGAGATGAGCAGTTCTTC.

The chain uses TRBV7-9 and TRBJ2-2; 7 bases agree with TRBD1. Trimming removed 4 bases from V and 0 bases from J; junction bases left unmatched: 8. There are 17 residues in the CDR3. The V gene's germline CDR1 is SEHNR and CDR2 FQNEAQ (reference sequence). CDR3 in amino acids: CASSSIDRDSNTGELFF. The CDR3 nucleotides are TGTGCCAGCAGCTCTATCGACAGGGATTCGAACACCGGGGAGCTGTTTTTT.

CDR3: CASSLVQTDTQYF. The CDR3 bases are TGTGCCAGCAGCTTGGTACAGACAGATACGCAGTATTTT. The rearrangement links TRBV5-5 to TRBJ2-3; no reliable D call. This CDR3 spans 13 amino acids. The germline V and J ends were trimmed by 0 bases and 3 bases, with 5 bases remaining between them. Germline V gene data show CDR1 as SGHKS and CDR2 as YYEKEE (reference sequence).

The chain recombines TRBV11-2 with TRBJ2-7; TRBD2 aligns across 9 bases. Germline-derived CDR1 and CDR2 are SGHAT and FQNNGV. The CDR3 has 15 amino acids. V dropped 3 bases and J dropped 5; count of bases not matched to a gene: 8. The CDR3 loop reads CASSFLLAGRDEQYF. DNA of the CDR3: TGTGCCAGCAGCTTCCTTCTAGCGGGGAGGGACGAGCAGTACTTC.

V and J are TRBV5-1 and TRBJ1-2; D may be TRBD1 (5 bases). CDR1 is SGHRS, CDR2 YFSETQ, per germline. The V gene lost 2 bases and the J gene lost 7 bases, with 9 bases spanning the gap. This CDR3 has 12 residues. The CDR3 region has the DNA TGCGCCAGCAGCTTACCAGGGTCTGGCTACACCTTC. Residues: CASSLPGSGYTF.

The CDR3 DNA sequence: TGCGCCAGCAGCTTGGGGGCTACGAGCTCCTACGAGCAGTACTTC. Encoded protein: CASSLGATSSYEQYF. The gene calls are TRBV5-1 and TRBJ2-7; no definite D call. This CDR3 has 15 amino acids. The germline V gene has CDR1 SGHRS and CDR2 YFSETQ. Trimming took off 0 bases at V and 0 bases at J, with 10 bases between the two ends. The whole variable domain, remainder taken from reference TRBV5-1 and TRBJ2-7, is KAGVTQTPRYLIKTRGQQVTLSCSPISGHRSVSWYQQTPGQGLQFLFEYFSETQRNKGNFPGRFSGRQFSNSRSEMNVSTLELGDSALYLCASSLGATSSYEQYFGPGTRLTVT.

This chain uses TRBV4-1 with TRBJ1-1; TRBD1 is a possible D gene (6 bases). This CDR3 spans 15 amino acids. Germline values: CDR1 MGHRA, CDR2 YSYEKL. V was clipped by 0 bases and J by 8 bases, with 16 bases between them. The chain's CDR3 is CASSQESRGGREAFF. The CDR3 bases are TGCGCCAGCAGCCAAGAAAGTCGAGGGGGTAGAGAAGCTTTCTTT.

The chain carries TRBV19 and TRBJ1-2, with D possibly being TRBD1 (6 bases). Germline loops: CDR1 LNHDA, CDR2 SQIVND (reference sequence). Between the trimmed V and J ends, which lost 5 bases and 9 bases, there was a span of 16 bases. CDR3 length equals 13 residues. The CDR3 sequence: CASSARQVGSYTF. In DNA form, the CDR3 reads TGTGCCAGTAGTGCCCGACAGGTCGGGAGCTACACCTTC.

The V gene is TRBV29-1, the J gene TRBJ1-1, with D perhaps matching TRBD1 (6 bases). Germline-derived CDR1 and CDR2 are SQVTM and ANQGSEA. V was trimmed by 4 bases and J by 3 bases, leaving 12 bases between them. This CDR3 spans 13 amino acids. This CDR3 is CSVGRQEHTEAFF. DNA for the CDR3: TGCAGCGTTGGTCGACAGGAACACACTGAAGCTTTCTTT.

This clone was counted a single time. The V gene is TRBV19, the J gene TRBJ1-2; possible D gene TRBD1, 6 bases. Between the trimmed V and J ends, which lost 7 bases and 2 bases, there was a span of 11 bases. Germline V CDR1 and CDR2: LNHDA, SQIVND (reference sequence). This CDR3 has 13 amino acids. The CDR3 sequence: CASTWTANYGYTF. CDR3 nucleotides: TGTGCCAGTACGTGGACAGCGAACTATGGCTACACCTTC.

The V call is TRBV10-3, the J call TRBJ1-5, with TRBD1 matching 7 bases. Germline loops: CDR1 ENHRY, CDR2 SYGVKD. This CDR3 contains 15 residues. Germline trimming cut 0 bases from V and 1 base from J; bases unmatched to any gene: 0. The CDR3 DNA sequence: TGTGCCATCAGTGAGTCGACAGGGAGCAATCAGCCCCAGCATTTT. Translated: CAISESTGSNQPQHF.

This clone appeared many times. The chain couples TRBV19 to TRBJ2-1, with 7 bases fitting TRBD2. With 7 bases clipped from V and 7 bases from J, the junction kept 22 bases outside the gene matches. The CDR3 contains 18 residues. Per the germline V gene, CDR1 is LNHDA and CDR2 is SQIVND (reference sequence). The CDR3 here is CASTIGGGVLKGWNEQFF. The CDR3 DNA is TGTGCCAGTACTATCGGGGGAGGGGTCCTTAAGGGTTGGAATGAGCAGTTCTTC. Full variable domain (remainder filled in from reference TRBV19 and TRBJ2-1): DGGITQSPKYLFRKEGQNVTLSCEQNLNHDAMYWYRQDPGQGLRLIYYSQIVNDFQKGDIAEGYSVSREKKESFPLTVTSAQKNPTAFYLCASTIGGGVLKGWNEQFFGPGTRLTVL.

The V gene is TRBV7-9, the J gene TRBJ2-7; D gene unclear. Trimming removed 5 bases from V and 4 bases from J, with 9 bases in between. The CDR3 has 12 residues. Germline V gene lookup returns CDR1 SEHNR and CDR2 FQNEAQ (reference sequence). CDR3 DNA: TGTGCCAGCAGCCTTGCCAGATACGAGCAGTACTTC. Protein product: CASSLARYEQYF.

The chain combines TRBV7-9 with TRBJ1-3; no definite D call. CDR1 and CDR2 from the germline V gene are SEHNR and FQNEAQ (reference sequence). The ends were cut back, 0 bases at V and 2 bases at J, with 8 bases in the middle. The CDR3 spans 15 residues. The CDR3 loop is CASSLAGRPGNTIYF. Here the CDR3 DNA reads TGTGCCAGCAGCTTAGCGGGCAGGCCTGGAAACACCATATATTTT.

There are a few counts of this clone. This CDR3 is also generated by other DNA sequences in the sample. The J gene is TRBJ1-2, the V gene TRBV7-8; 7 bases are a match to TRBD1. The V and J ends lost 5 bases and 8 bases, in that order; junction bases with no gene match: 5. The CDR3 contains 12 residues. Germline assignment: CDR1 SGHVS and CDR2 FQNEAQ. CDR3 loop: CASSPGQEGYTF. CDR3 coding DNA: TGTGCCAGCAGCCCCGGACAGGAGGGCTACACCTTC.

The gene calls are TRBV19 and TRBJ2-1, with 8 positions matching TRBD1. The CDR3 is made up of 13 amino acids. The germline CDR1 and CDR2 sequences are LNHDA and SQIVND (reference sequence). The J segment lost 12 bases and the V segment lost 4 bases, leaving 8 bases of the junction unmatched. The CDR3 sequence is CASSRDRYDSQFF. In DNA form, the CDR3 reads TGTGCCAGTAGTAGGGACAGGTACGATTCGCAGTTCTTC.

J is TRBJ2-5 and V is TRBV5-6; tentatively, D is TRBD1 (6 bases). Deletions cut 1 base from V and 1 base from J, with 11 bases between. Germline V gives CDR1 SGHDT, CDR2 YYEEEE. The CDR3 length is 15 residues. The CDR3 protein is CASSLMGASQETQYF. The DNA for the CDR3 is TGTGCCAGCAGCTTGATGGGGGCATCCCAAGAGACCCAGTACTTC.

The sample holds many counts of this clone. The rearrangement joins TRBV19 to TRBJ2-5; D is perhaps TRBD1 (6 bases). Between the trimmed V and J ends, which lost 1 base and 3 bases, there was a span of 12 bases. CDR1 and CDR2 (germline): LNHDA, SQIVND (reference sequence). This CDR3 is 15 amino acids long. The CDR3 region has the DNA TGTGCCAGTAGTATAGTAGGGGCAGGGGAAGAGACCCAGTACTTC. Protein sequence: CASSIVGAGEETQYF. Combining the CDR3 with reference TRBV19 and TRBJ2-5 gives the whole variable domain DGGITQSPKYLFRKEGQNVTLSCEQNLNHDAMYWYRQDPGQGLRLIYYSQIVNDFQKGDIAEGYSVSREKKESFPLTVTSAQKNPTAFYLCASSIVGAGEETQYFGPGTRLLVL.

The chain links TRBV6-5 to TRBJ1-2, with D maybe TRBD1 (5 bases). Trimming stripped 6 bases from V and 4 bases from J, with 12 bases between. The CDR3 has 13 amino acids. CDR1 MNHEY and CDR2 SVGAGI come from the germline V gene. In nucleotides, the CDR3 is TGTGCCAGCAGAGCAGGGCTGGGCTATGGCTACACCTTC. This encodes CASRAGLGYGYTF.

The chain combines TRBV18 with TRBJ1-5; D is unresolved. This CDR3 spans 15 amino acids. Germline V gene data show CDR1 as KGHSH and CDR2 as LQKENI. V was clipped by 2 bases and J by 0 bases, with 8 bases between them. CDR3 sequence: CASSPGLISNQPQHF. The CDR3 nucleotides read TGTGCCAGCTCACCAGGACTGATTAGCAATCAGCCCCAGCATTTT.

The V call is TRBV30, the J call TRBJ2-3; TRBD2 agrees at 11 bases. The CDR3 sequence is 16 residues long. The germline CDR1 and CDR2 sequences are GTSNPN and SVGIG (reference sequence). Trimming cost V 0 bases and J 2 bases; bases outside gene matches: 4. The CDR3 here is CAWSVSSGGLTDTQYF. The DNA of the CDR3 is TGTGCCTGGAGTGTATCTAGCGGGGGGCTCACAGATACGCAGTATTTT.